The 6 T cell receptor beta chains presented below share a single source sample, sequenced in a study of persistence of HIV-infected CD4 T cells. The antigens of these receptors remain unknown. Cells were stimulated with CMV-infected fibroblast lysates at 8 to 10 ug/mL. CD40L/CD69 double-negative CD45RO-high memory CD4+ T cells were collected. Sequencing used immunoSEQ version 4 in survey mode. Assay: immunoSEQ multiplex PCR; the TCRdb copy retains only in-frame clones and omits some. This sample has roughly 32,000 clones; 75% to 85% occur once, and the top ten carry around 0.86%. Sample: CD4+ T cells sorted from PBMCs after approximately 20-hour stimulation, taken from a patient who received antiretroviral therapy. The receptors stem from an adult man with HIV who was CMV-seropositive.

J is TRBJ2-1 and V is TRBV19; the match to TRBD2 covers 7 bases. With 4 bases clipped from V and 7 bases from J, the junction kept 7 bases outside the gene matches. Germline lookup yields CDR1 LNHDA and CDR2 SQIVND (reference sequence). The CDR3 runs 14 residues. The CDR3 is CASSTRGSGNEQFF. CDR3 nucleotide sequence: TGTGCCAGTAGTACTCGGGGTAGCGGGAATGAGCAGTTCTTC.

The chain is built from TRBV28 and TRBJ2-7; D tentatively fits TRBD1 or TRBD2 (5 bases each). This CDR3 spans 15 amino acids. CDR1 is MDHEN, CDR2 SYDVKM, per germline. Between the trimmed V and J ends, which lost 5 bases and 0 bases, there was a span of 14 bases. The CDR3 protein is CASSVQAGSSYEQYF. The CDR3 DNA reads TGTGCCAGCAGTGTACAGGCAGGGAGCTCCTACGAGCAGTACTTC.

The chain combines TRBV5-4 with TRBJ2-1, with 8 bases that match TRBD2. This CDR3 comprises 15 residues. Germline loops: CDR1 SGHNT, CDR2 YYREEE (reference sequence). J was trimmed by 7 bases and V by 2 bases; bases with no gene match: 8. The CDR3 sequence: CASSFAGGVGNEQFF. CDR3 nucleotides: TGTGCCAGCAGCTTCGCCGGGGGGGTAGGAAATGAGCAGTTCTTC. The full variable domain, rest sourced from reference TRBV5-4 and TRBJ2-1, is ETGVTQSPTHLIKTRGQQVTLRCSSQSGHNTVSWYQQALGQGPQFIFQYYREEENGRGNFPPRFSGLQFPNYSSELNVNALELDDSALYLCASSFAGGVGNEQFFGPGTRLTVL.

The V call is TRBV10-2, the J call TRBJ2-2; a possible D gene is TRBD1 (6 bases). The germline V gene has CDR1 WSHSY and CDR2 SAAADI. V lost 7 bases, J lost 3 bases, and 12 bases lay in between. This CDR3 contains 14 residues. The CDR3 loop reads CASNGQSYTGELFF. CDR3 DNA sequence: TGCGCCAGCAATGGACAGTCCTACACCGGGGAGCTGTTTTTT.

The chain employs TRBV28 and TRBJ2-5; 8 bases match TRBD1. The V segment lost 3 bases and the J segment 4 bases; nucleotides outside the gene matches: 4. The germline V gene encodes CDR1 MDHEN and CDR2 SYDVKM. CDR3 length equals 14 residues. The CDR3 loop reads CASSFTQGAETQYF. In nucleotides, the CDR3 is TGTGCCAGCAGTTTTACGCAGGGGGCAGAGACCCAGTACTTC.

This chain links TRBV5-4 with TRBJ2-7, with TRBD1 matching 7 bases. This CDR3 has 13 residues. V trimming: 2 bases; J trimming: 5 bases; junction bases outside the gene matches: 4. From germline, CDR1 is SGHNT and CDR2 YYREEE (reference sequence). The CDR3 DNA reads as TGTGCCAGCAGCTTAACAGGGGACCACGAGCAGTACTTC. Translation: CASSLTGDHEQYF.